This passage covers 21 T cell receptor beta chains from one sample sequenced in a study of blood T cells in healthy people across ages. Sample-barcoded 5' priming and a J-beta primer mix drove a second PCR of about 6 to 12 cycles. TCRdb redid the calling of the 5' RACE reads with MiXCR, one entry per CDR3 protein. Here the sample spans about 730,000 distinct CDR3 sequences, roughly 44% being singletons. The sequenced sample was blood. The receptors originated from a woman aged 55 to 70 in good health.

The V call is TRBV20-1, the J call TRBJ2-1; maybe TRBD1 (7 bases). The V gene lost 5 bases and the J gene lost 1 base, with 12 bases spanning the gap. The germline CDR1 and CDR2 sequences are DFQATT and SNEGSKA (reference sequence). CDR3 size: 14 residues. The CDR3 here is CSASRGVSYNEQFF. CDR3 nucleotide sequence: TGCAGTGCTTCCAGGGGGGTGTCCTACAATGAGCAGTTCTTC.

This chain links TRBV4-1 with TRBJ2-3, with 8 bases fitting TRBD2. The germline gives CDR1 MGHRA, CDR2 YSYEKL. The CDR3 is 15 amino acids. After removal of 4 bases from V and 6 bases from J, the junction contained 9 bases not matched to a gene. CDR3 residues: CASSPQTSGGDTQYF. The CDR3 nucleotides read TGCGCCAGCAGCCCCCAAACTAGCGGCGGGGATACGCAGTATTTT.

This clonotype has only one observation. V is TRBV10-3 and J is TRBJ2-4; the D call may be TRBD1 or TRBD2 (5 bases each). With the DNA end fitting TRBJ2-7 better, the J assignment may be wrong. Germline V CDR1 and CDR2: ENHRY, SYGVKD. CDR3 size: 16 residues. The CDR3 spells CAIRAAPRDGNYEQYF. The CDR3 DNA follows: TGTGCCATCAGGGCGGCCCCACGGGACGGTAACTACGAGCAGTACTTC.

The chain recombines TRBV7-9 with TRBJ2-1; TRBD2 matches at 9 bases. TRBJ2-7 explains the end of the DNA better; the J call may be wrong. The germline V gene encodes CDR1 SEHNR and CDR2 FQNEAQ (reference sequence). This CDR3 contains 15 residues. CDR3 bases: TGTGCCAGCAGCTTATCTAGCGGGGTCTACAATGAGCAGTACTTC. It translates to CASSLSSGVYNEQYF.

There are a few counts of this clonotype. The genes are TRBV28 and TRBJ2-7; no clear D. CDR1 is MDHEN, CDR2 SYDVKM, per germline. The CDR3 is made up of 16 amino acids. Trimming left V 3 bases short and J 1 base short, with 16 bases between. CDR3 in amino acids: CASSFDLWQKSYEQYF. In DNA form, the CDR3 reads TGTGCCAGCAGTTTTGATTTGTGGCAGAAGTCCTACGAGCAGTACTTC.

The chain carries TRBV3-1 and TRBJ2-3; D gene uncertain. This CDR3 is 15 amino acids long. Trimming took off 1 base at V and 0 bases at J, with 8 bases between the two ends. Germline CDR1 is LGHDT and CDR2 is YNNKEL (reference sequence). The CDR3 is CASSQGVLSTDTQYF. CDR3 nucleotide sequence: TGTGCCAGCAGCCAAGGGGTCCTTAGCACAGATACGCAGTATTTT.

This clonotype showed up just a few times. V and J are TRBV20-1 and TRBJ2-1; TRBD2 agrees at 8 bases. With 6 bases clipped from V and 5 bases from J, the junction kept 9 bases outside the gene matches. CDR1 is DFQATT and CDR2 is SNEGSKA in the germline V gene (reference sequence). The CDR3 has 14 residues. For the CDR3, the DNA is TGCAGTGCGAAGAGCGGGAGTGGGCACAATGAGCAGTTCTTC. Residues: CSAKSGSGHNEQFF.

This rearrangement joins TRBV27 to TRBJ2-5; TRBD1 aligns across 8 bases. Per the germline V gene, CDR1 is MNHEY and CDR2 is SMNVEV (reference sequence). This CDR3 contains 13 residues. V was clipped by 8 bases and J by 4 bases; unmatched bases: 6. The CDR3 is CASGQGGGETQYF. In nucleotides, the CDR3 is TGTGCCAGCGGACAGGGCGGAGGAGAGACCCAGTACTTC.

Of note for this clonotype: Relative to the germline gene, one junction end is altered; a read error may explain this. J is TRBJ1-6 and V is TRBV5-6; TRBD1 aligns across 7 bases. CDR3 length: 16 residues. Germline assignment: CDR1 SGHDT and CDR2 YYEEEE. The CDR3 DNA is TGTGCCGGCAGCGGAGCCGGGACAGCTTATAATTCACCCCTCCACTTT. This translates into CAGSGAGTAYNSPLHF.

The gene calls are TRBV4-3 and TRBJ1-3; D gene ambiguous. The CDR3 consists of 15 residues. CDR1 LGHNA and CDR2 YSLEER come from the germline V gene. V dropped 0 bases and J dropped 2 bases, with 8 bases sitting between them. The CDR3 loop reads CASSQERGTGNTIYF. The CDR3 region has the DNA TGCGCCAGCAGCCAAGAACGAGGAACTGGAAACACCATATATTTT.

This chain links TRBV6-5 with TRBJ2-5; the match to TRBD1 covers 10 bases. CDR3 size: 16 residues. The junction had 22 bases not matched to a gene; V was cut back by 8 bases and J by 13 bases. Germline loops: CDR1 MNHEY, CDR2 SVGAGI. CDR3 residues: CASGFIPGQGIHERYF. The DNA for the CDR3 is TGTGCCAGCGGGTTTATACCGGGACAGGGGATCCACGAGCGGTACTTC.

This clonotype was detected a few times. The rearrangement uses TRBV28 and TRBJ2-5, with TRBD1 identical over 10 bases. J gave up 5 bases and V 6 bases, and 18 bases lay outside the gene matches. The CDR3 loop spans 18 amino acids. The V gene's germline CDR1 is MDHEN and CDR2 SYDVKM. The CDR3 sequence: CASRTPGTGVLFLETQYF. The CDR3, as DNA: TGTGCCAGCAGAACGCCCGGGACAGGGGTCCTATTCCTCGAGACCCAGTACTTC.

As concerns this clonotype: This may be a read error, as it is one base from a much larger clone. The gene calls are TRBV6-2 or TRBV6-3 and TRBJ2-3; no definite D call. CDR1 is MNHEY and CDR2 is SVGEGT in the germline V gene. CDR3 length equals 14 residues. The CDR3 sequence is CACSTWPMADTQYF. Here the CDR3 DNA reads TGTGCCTGCAGTACCTGGCCCATGGCAGATACGCAGTATTTT.

This chain joins TRBV20-1 and TRBJ2-5; D is perhaps TRBD2 (6 bases). The CDR3 consists of 12 residues. Trimming took off 0 bases at V and 11 bases at J, with 13 bases between the two ends. In germline, CDR1 is DFQATT, CDR2 SNEGSKA (reference sequence). CDR3 in DNA: TGCAGTGCTAGAGATGCTAGCGCGAGGCAGTACTTC. Translation gives CSARDASARQYF.

The rearrangement uses TRBV5-1 and TRBJ2-1; 11 nucleotides match TRBD2. This CDR3 is 16 amino acids long. The V gene's germline CDR1 is SGHRS and CDR2 YFSETQ. V lost 1 base to trimming and J lost 3 bases; unmatched junction nucleotides: 3. The CDR3 reads CASSLTSGGHYNEQFF. CDR3 coding DNA: TGCGCCAGCAGCTTGACTAGCGGGGGTCACTACAATGAGCAGTTCTTC.

The rearrangement uses TRBV3-1 and TRBJ2-5; tentative D call: TRBD2 (6 bases). Germline assignment: CDR1 LGHDT and CDR2 YNNKEL (reference sequence). This CDR3 has 15 amino acids. The ends were cut back, 3 bases at V and 3 bases at J, with 14 bases in the middle. In DNA form, the CDR3 reads TGTGCCAGCAGCCAGCCCCCGGGGGACGAAGAGACCCAGTACTTC. Protein sequence: CASSQPPGDEETQYF.

J is TRBJ2-3 and V is TRBV2; tentative D call: TRBD1 (6 bases). There are 15 residues in the CDR3. Germline values: CDR1 SNHLY, CDR2 FYNNEI. The germline V and J ends were trimmed by 2 bases and 2 bases, with 11 bases remaining between them. The CDR3 DNA sequence: TGTGCCAGCAGTGAACCGGGACAAGCCACAGATACGCAGTATTTT. As protein: CASSEPGQATDTQYF. Supplemented by reference TRBV2 and TRBJ2-3, the full variable domain reads EPEVTQTPSHQVTQMGQEVILRCVPISNHLYFYWYRQILGQKVEFLVSFYNNEISEKSEIFDDQFSVERPDGSNFTLKIRSTKLEDSAMYFCASSEPGQATDTQYFGPGTRLTVL.

V and J are TRBV29-1 and TRBJ1-2; D is perhaps TRBD1 (5 bases). Trimming pared 4 bases from V and 4 bases from J, leaving 13 bases between. Germline V gene data show CDR1 as SQVTM and CDR2 as ANQGSEA. The CDR3 runs 13 residues. The CDR3, as DNA: TGCAGCGTTGGTGGGGCGAACGCCTATGGCTACACCTTC. This gives the protein CSVGGANAYGYTF.

V is TRBV4-1 and J is TRBJ2-3; the match to TRBD1 covers 9 bases. Germline CDR1 reads MGHRA; CDR2 reads YSYEKL. V lost 3 bases to trimming and J lost 6 bases; unmatched junction nucleotides: 10. The CDR3 totals 16 residues. CDR3 DNA sequence: TGCGCCAGCAGCCAGGTAGGGACAGGGTGGGAGGATACGCAGTATTTT. Translating it yields CASSQVGTGWEDTQYF.

This clonotype was seen at least ten times. The chain joins TRBV2 to TRBJ1-5, with D possibly being TRBD1 (5 bases). Germline V gene lookup returns CDR1 SNHLY and CDR2 FYNNEI. The length of the CDR3 is 11 residues. The germline V and J ends were trimmed by 4 bases and 10 bases, with 8 bases remaining between them. The CDR3 DNA follows: TGTGCCAGCAGTGCTGGACAACCCCAGCATTTT. Translated: CASSAGQPQHF.

The count of this clonotype is one. The CDR3 coding sequence is TGTGCCAGCAGTGACCGTCCGGGCAACTATGGCTACACCTTC. Translating it yields CASSDRPGNYGYTF. V gene TRBV6-5 combines with J gene TRBJ1-2; D not certain. V was trimmed by 5 bases and J by 2 bases, leaving 12 bases between them. CDR3 length: 14 residues. Looked up from germline, CDR1 is MNHEY and CDR2 is SVGAGI.